The clone carrying this T cell receptor (beta chain) was found once. The source of the sample is a study of blood T cell repertoires in COVID-19. Study in general: Samples of COVID-19 (acute and convalescent) were obtained from the United States, Italy and Spain. Nucleic acid was either cDNA or gDNA, and it came from T cells, B-cell-depleted T cells, or PBMCs.

CDR3 length: 16 amino acids. Germline-derived CDR1 and CDR2 are LNHDA and SQIVND (reference sequence). The trim removed 4 bases at V and 4 bases at J, leaving 6 bases unmatched. Authors' analysis steps: Researchers report that nucleated cell counts were estimated from reference gene primer amplification. Assay: immunoSEQ multiplex PCR; the TCRdb copy retains only in-frame clones and omits some. V, J and clone size are those of that table, while D and trimming were read from the DNA. The table has about 330,000 clones, over 70% seen once. Material for sequencing was peripheral blood. This receptor was taken from a woman aged 45-65 years with acute or convalescent COVID-19. The chain combines TRBV19 with TRBJ2-3; 12 nucleotides line up with TRBD2. The CDR3 region has the DNA TGTGCCAGTAGTACCCCGACTAGCGGGAGACCAGATACGCAGTATTTT. Its translation is CASSTPTSGRPDTQYF.